The 10 T cell receptor beta chains given below trace back to one sample, sequenced in a study of human T cells and chemical hapten exposure. TCRdb independently ran MiXCR on the RACE reads; one entry per CDR3 protein. The sample shows under 150,000 distinct CDR3 sequences, roughly an eighth of them seen only once. Indicated time point: patch test 1, 2 weeks after DPC sensitization. Treatment defined: therapeutic diphenylcyclopropenone sensitization with weekly scalp DPC. The sample was whole blood, taken in connection with sensitization to the hapten diphenylcyclopropenone (DPC). The source is a woman aged 45-60 years with alopecia areata. Some clones in this sample may be carry-over from other donors' samples.

This clonotype appeared many times. The genes are TRBV3-1 and TRBJ1-1, with TRBD1 matching over 9 bases. The junction had 11 bases not matched to a gene; V was cut back by 4 bases and J by 5 bases. The CDR3 covers 16 residues. Germline-derived CDR1 and CDR2 are LGHDT and YNNKEL (reference sequence). Here the CDR3 reads CASSLTGGASRTEAFF. DNA of the CDR3: TGTGCCAGCAGCCTTACAGGGGGCGCGAGTCGGACTGAAGCTTTCTTT.

This clonotype was seen repeatedly, ten times or more. The J gene is TRBJ1-1, the V gene TRBV11-2; perhaps TRBD1 as D (6 bases). Germline assignment: CDR1 SGHAT and CDR2 FQNNGV. CDR3 length equals 15 residues. Trimming removed 5 bases at V and 0 bases at J, with 13 bases between. Here the CDR3 reads CASSVYQGLNTEAFF. Here the CDR3 DNA reads TGTGCCAGCAGCGTGTATCAGGGGTTGAACACTGAAGCTTTCTTT.

This clonotype appeared a few times. This chain joins TRBV7-8 and TRBJ2-3; 7 bases are a match to TRBD2. Looked up from germline, CDR1 is SGHVS and CDR2 is FQNEAQ. This CDR3 contains 17 residues. With V trimmed by 5 bases and J by 0 bases, 11 bases remained unmatched. In DNA form, the CDR3 reads TGTGCCAGCAGCCCCGACTCCTTAGCGGGTAGCACAGATACGCAGTATTTT. Its translation: CASSPDSLAGSTDTQYF.

This clonotype was detected only a few times. The chain employs TRBV28 and TRBJ2-7, with D perhaps TRBD1 (7 bases). In germline, CDR1 is MDHEN, CDR2 SYDVKM. V was clipped by 3 bases and J by 0 bases, with 15 bases between them. CDR3 length equals 16 residues. CDR3 sequence reads: CASSLGGQPSSYEQYF. CDR3 DNA: TGTGCCAGCAGTTTGGGGGGACAGCCGAGCTCCTACGAGCAGTACTTC.

In its sample, this clonotype was seen a few times. V is TRBV28 and J is TRBJ1-3; the D is unclear. V was cut by 1 base and J by 4 bases, with 5 bases left in between. Germline CDR1 reads MDHEN; CDR2 reads SYDVKM. The length of the CDR3 is 13 residues. The chain's CDR3 is CASSLSGGNTIYF. CDR3 DNA sequence: TGTGCCAGCAGTTTATCCGGAGGAAACACCATATATTTT. The full variable domain, in which reference TRBV28 and TRBJ1-3 provide the parts outside the CDR3, is DVKVTQSSRYLVKRTGEKVFLECVQDMDHENMFWYRQDPGLGLRLIYFSYDVKMKEKGDIPEGYSVSREKKERFSLILESASTNQTSMYLCASSLSGGNTIYFGEGSWLTVV.

This clonotype was recorded at least ten times. The CDR3 spells CSARGQVNTEAFF. As DNA, the CDR3 is TGCAGTGCTAGAGGGCAGGTGAACACTGAAGCTTTCTTT. The J gene is TRBJ1-1, the V gene TRBV20-1; no reliable D call. The ends were cut back, 1 base at V and 0 bases at J, with 6 bases in the middle. CDR1 and CDR2 (germline): DFQATT, SNEGSKA (reference sequence). The CDR3 runs 13 residues.

This clonotype was seen repeatedly, ten times or more. The chain joins TRBV7-6 to TRBJ2-4; D is uncertain. The CDR3 runs 14 residues. Trimming took 1 base from V and 7 from J, leaving 11 bases between them. Per the germline V gene, CDR1 is SGHVS and CDR2 is FNYEAQ. CDR3 loop: CASSLGPQSNIQYF. CDR3 DNA sequence: TGTGCCAGCAGCTTAGGGCCGCAGAGTAACATTCAGTACTTC. Using reference TRBV7-6 and TRBJ2-4 for the parts outside the CDR3, the full variable domain is GAGVSQSPRYKVTKRGQDVALRCDPISGHVSLYWYRQALGQGPEFLTYFNYEAQQDKSGLPNDRFSAERPEGSISTLTIQRTEQRDSAMYRCASSLGPQSNIQYFGAGTRLSVL.

This chain uses TRBV29-1 with TRBJ2-1; D not certain. The CDR3 sequence is 13 residues long. CDR1 is SQVTM and CDR2 is ANQGSEA in the germline V gene. V gave up 3 bases and J gave up 7 bases, with 13 bases separating them. In nucleotides, the CDR3 is TGCAGCGTTGATATCAATAAGTTAAATGAGCAGTTCTTC. It translates to CSVDINKLNEQFF.

This clonotype was seen ten or more times. The chain uses TRBV6-5 and TRBJ1-6; D is ambiguous. Germline V gene data show CDR1 as MNHEY and CDR2 as SVGAGI. The CDR3 extends over 17 amino acids. The V end was cut by 0 bases, the J end by 6 bases, with 15 bases between. The CDR3 spells CASSYSLKGTGNSPLHF. Here the CDR3 DNA reads TGTGCCAGCAGTTACTCGCTGAAGGGAACTGGTAATTCACCCCTCCACTTT.

The chain links TRBV18 to TRBJ2-6; 8 bases are shared with TRBD1. The germline CDR1 and CDR2 sequences are KGHSH and LQKENI. The V segment lost 4 bases and the J segment 2 bases; nucleotides outside the gene matches: 13. The CDR3 extends over 19 amino acids. CDR3 nucleotide sequence: TGTGCCAGCTCACTACGGACAGGGTCCCGGACAGCTGGGGCCAACGTCCTGACTTTC. Its protein product is CASSLRTGSRTAGANVLTF.